These T cell receptor beta chains were read from a single sample in a study of blood T cell repertoires in COVID-19. Produced via immunoSEQ multiplex PCR; TCRdb's table is partial and in-frame only. The profile shows some 300,000 clones, 85% to 90% of them singletons. Sample: PBMCs or T cells enriched from blood (not recorded which). These receptors originate from a woman in her 30s who had recovered from COVID-19. CDR3s include the opening cysteine and the closing phenylalanine or tryptophan.

j_call,v_call,cdr3_length,cdr3_aa
TRBJ2-4,TRBV4-3,14,CASSPESGGNIQYF
TRBJ2-2,TRBV6-5,15,CASSTGQGLTGELFF
TRBJ2-3,TRBV28,12,CASSSYTDTQYF
TRBJ1-1,TRBV19,15,CASSTHAGRITEAFF
TRBJ2-3,TRBV7-9,17,CASSLARVAVPPDTQYF
TRBJ2-7,TRBV5-1,12,CASSLPGYEQYF
TRBJ2-3,TRBV3-1/TRBV3-2,14,CASTQSGIEDTQYF
TRBJ1-2,TRBV12-3/TRBV12-4,13,CASSHQGVDGYTF
TRBJ1-5,TRBV5-5,16,CASSLVPRGSNQPQHF
TRBJ1-4,TRBV28,13,CASKKGQPEKLFF
TRBJ1-3,TRBV5-6,15,CASSFGTGEGNTIYF
TRBJ1-5,TRBV4-1,15,CASSQADRDQQPQHF
TRBJ2-1,TRBV9,17,CASSARPRILGYNEQFF
TRBJ2-7,TRBV3-1/TRBV3-2,16,CASSLTLAGGIYEQYF
TRBJ2-3,TRBV5-4,16,CASSPKDRGGTDTQYF
TRBJ1-4,TRBV4-1,20,CASSQDPNFLRSGGREKLFF
TRBJ1-1,TRBV4-1,17,CASSLRPKTGANTEAFF
TRBJ2-7,TRBV29-1,11,CSAGQANEQYF
TRBJ2-7,TRBV3-1/TRBV3-2,16,CASSQDPGWALSEQYF
TRBJ1-4,TRBV7-3,14,CASSSTGGSEKLFF
TRBJ2-7,TRBV10-3,14,CASSLGLSTYEQYF
TRBJ1-1,TRBV5-1,17,CASSLIRGLGSSTEAFF
TRBJ1-6,TRBV30,15,CAWSLRQGNNSPLHF
TRBJ1-2,TRBV7-2,15,CASSLRGTVSYGYTF
TRBJ1-6,TRBV6-4,16,CASRPTGGDYNSPLHF
TRBJ2-2,TRBV4-1,14,CASRQGPATGELFF
TRBJ2-1,TRBV29-1,18,CSVDGGLAGGGSYNEQFF
TRBJ1-5,TRBV30,16,CAWRVGVALRGQPQHF
TRBJ1-2,TRBV27,14,CASSAGPRTGGYTF
TRBJ1-2,TRBV19,14,CATTVGDTVYGYTF
TRBJ2-1,TRBV10-3,17,CAISDFGLSGSQNEQFF
TRBJ2-7,TRBV6-5,13,CASRTGGKNEQYF
TRBJ2-7,TRBV2,15,CASSSRPSGTYEQYF
TRBJ1-1,TRBV19,13,CASRRTGDTEAFF
TRBJ2-1,TRBV10-2,16,CASSESTSGMYNEQFF
TRBJ2-3,TRBV11-3,14,CASSLGVGSDTQYF
TRBJ2-2,TRBV28,13,CASTLLNTGELFF
TRBJ1-1,TRBV10-3,17,CAISEYPSLRKNTEAFF
TRBJ2-4,TRBV27,16,CASKGGTGLAKNIQYF
TRBJ2-1,TRBV28,13,CASERGGVHEQFF
TRBJ2-7,TRBV6-5,15,CASSTQRVSSYEQYF
TRBJ1-2,TRBV7-9,14,CASSSSIPQGAGTF